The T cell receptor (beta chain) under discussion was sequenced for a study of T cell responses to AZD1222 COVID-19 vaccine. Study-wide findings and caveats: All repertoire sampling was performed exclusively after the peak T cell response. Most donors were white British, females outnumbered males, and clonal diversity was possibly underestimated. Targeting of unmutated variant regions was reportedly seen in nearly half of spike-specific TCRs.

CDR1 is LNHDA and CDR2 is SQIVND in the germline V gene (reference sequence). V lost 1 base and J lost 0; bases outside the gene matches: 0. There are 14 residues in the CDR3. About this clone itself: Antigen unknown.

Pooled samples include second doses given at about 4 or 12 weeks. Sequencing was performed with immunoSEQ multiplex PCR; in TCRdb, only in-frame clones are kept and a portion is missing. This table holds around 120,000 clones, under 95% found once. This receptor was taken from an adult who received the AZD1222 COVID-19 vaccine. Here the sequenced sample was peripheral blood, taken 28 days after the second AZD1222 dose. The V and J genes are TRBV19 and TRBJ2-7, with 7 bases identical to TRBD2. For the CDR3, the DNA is TGTGCCAGTAGTATAGCTAGCGGCTCCTACGAGCAGTACTTC. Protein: CASSIASGSYEQYF. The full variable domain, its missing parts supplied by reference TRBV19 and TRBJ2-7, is DGGITQSPKYLFRKEGQNVTLSCEQNLNHDAMYWYRQDPGQGLRLIYYSQIVNDFQKGDIAEGYSVSREKKESFPLTVTSAQKNPTAFYLCASSIASGSYEQYFGPGTRLTVT.